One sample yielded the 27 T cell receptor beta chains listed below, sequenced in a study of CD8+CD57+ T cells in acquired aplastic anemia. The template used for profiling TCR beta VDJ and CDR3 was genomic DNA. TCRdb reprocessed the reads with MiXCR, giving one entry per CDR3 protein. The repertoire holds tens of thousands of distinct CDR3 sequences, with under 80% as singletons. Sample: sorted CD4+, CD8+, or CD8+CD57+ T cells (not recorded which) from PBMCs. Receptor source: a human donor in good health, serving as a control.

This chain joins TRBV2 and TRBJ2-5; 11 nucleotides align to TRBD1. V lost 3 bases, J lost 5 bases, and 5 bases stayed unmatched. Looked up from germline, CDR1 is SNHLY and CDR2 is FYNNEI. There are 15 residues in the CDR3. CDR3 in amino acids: CASSDWTGGMETQYF. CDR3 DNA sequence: TGTGCCAGCAGTGACTGGACAGGGGGCATGGAGACCCAGTACTTC.

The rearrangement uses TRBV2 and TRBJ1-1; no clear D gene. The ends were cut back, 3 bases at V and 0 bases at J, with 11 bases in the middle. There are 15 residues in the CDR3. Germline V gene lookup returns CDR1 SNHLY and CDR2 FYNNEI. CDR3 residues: CASSDGPQVNTEAFF. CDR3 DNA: TGTGCCAGCAGTGACGGCCCGCAGGTGAACACTGAAGCTTTCTTT.

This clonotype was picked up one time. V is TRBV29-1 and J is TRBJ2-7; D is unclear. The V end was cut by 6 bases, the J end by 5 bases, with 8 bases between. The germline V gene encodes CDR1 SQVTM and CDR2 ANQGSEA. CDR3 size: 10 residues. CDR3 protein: CSVGADEQYF. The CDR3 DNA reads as TGCAGCGTCGGCGCTGACGAGCAGTACTTC.

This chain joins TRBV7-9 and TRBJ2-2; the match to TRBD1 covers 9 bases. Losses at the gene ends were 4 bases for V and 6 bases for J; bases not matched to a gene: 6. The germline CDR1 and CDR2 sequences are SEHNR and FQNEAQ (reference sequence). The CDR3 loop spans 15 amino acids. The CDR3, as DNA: TGTGCCAGCAGCTATCGGACAGGGGAGGCCGGGGAGCTGTTTTTT. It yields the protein CASSYRTGEAGELFF.

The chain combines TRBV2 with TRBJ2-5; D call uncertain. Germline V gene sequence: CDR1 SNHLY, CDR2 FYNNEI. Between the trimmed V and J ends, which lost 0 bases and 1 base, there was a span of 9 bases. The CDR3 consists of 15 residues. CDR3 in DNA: TGTGCCAGCAGTGAAGCGCGAGTCATCCAAGAGACCCAGTACTTC. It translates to CASSEARVIQETQYF. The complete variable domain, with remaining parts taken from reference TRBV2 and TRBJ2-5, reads EPEVTQTPSHQVTQMGQEVILRCVPISNHLYFYWYRQILGQKVEFLVSFYNNEISEKSEIFDDQFSVERPDGSNFTLKIRSTKLEDSAMYFCASSEARVIQETQYFGPGTRLLVL.

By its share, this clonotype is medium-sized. CDR3 region: CASSNRTGHNEQFF. The DNA of the CDR3 is TGTGCCAGTAGTAACAGGACAGGACACAATGAGCAGTTCTTC. The chain couples TRBV19 to TRBJ2-1; 7 bases agree with TRBD1. Germline V lookup: CDR1 LNHDA, CDR2 SQIVND (reference sequence). J gave up 5 bases and V 4 bases, and 5 bases lay outside the gene matches. The CDR3 consists of 14 residues.

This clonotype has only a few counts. The CDR3 coding sequence is TGTGCCAGCAGCTTACAGGGGAACACTGAAGCTTTCTTT. Its translation is CASSLQGNTEAFF. J is TRBJ1-1 and V is TRBV7-9; D is possibly TRBD1 (5 bases). This CDR3 spans 13 amino acids. The germline V gene encodes CDR1 SEHNR and CDR2 FQNEAQ (reference sequence). V dropped 2 bases and J dropped 1 base, with 5 bases sitting between them.

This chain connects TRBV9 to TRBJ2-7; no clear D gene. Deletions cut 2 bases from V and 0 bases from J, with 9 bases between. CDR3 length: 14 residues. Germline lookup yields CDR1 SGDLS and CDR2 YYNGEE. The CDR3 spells CASSVSLSSYEQYF. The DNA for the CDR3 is TGTGCCAGCAGCGTGAGTCTGAGCTCCTACGAGCAGTACTTC. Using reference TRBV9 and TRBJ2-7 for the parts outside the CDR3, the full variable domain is DSGVTQTPKHLITATGQRVTLRCSPRSGDLSVYWYQQSLDQGLQFLIQYYNGEERAKGNILERFSAQQFPDLHSELNLSSLELGDSALYFCASSVSLSSYEQYFGPGTRLTVT.

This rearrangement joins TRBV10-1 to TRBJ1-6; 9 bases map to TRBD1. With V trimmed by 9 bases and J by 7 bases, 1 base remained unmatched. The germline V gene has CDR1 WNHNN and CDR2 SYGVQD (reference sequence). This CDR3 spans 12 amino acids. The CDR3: CASGQGNSPLHF. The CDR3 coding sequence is TGCGCCAGTGGACAGGGGAATTCACCCCTCCACTTT.

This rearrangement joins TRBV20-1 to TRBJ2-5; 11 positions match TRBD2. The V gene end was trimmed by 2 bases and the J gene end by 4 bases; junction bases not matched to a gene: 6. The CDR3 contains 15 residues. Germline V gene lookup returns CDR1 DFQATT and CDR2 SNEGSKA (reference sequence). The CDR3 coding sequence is TGCAGTGCTAGAACACTAGCGGGGGCCAGAGAGACCCAGTACTTC. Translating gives CSARTLAGARETQYF.

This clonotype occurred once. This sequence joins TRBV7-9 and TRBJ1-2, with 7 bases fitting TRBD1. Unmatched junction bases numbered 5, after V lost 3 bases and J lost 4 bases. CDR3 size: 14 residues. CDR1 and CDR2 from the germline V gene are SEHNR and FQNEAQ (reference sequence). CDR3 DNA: TGTGCCAGCAGCTTCGAATCAGGGGGCTATGGCTACACCTTC. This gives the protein CASSFESGGYGYTF.

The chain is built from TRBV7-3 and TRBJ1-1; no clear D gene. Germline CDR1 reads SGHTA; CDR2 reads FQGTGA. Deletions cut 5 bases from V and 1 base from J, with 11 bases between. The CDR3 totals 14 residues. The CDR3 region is CASSPEPPNTEAFF. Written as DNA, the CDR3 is TGTGCCAGCAGCCCAGAGCCCCCGAACACTGAAGCTTTCTTT.

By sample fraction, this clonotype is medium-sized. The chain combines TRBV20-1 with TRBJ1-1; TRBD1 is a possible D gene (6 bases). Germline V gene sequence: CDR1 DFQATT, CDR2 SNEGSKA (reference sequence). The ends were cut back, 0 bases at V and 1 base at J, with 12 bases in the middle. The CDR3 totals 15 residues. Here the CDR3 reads CSARDGEGGNTEAFF. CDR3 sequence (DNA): TGCAGTGCTAGAGATGGTGAGGGGGGGAACACTGAAGCTTTCTTT.

The CDR3 bases are TGTGCCAGCAGCGATTATGAGGGGGCCGGGGAGCTGTTTTTT. Amino acid sequence: CASSDYEGAGELFF. V is TRBV7-9 and J is TRBJ2-2; maybe TRBD1 (6 bases). Germline CDR1 reads SEHNR; CDR2 reads FQNEAQ (reference sequence). Trimming cost V 5 bases and J 6 bases, with 13 bases left between them. There are 14 residues in the CDR3.

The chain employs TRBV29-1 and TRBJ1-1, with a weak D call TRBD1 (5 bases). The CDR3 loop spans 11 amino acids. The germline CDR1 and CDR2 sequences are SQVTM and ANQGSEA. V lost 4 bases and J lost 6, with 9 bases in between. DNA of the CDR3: TGCAGCGTTGCCTGGGGGGCTGAAGCTTTCTTT. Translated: CSVAWGAEAFF.

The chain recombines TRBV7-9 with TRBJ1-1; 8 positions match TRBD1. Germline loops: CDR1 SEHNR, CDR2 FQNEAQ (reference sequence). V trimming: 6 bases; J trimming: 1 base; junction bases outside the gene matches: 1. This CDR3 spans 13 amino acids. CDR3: CASRGQGNTEAFF. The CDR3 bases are TGTGCCAGCAGAGGACAGGGGAACACTGAAGCTTTCTTT.

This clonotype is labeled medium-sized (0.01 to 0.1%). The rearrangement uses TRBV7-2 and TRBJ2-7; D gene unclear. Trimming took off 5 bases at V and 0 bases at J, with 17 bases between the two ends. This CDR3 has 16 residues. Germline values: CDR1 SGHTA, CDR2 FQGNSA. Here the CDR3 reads CASSPLASIYSYEQYF. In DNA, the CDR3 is TGTGCCAGCAGCCCGTTGGCCAGTATCTACTCCTACGAGCAGTACTTC.

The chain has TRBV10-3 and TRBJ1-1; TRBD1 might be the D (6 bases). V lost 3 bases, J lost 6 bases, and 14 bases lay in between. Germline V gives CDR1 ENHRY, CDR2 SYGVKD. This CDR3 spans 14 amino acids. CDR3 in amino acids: CAISDTGPSAEAFF. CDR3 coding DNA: TGTGCCATCAGTGACACAGGGCCGAGCGCTGAAGCTTTCTTT.

The CDR3 is CSVALEDYGYTF. CDR3 bases: TGCAGCGTTGCGCTGGAGGACTATGGCTACACCTTC. The chain links TRBV29-1 to TRBJ1-2; D gene unclear. Germline loops: CDR1 SQVTM, CDR2 ANQGSEA. This CDR3 is built from 12 residues. With 4 bases removed from V and 3 bases from J, the gap between germline ends came to 9 bases.

Here the CDR3 DNA reads TGTGCCAGTAGTATATTGACAGGTGGGGAAGAGACCCAGTACTTC. This gives the protein CASSILTGGEETQYF. The rearrangement uses TRBV19 and TRBJ2-5; D might be TRBD1 (6 bases). Trimming shortened V by 2 bases and J by 3 bases, and 13 bases separated the two germline ends. This CDR3 is built from 15 residues. Per the germline V gene, CDR1 is LNHDA and CDR2 is SQIVND (reference sequence).

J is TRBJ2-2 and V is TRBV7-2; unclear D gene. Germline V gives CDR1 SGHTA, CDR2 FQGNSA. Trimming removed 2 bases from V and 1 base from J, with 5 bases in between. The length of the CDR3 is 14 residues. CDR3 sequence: CASSLSGNTGELFF. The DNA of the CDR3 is TGTGCCAGCAGCTTATCGGGGAACACCGGGGAGCTGTTTTTT.

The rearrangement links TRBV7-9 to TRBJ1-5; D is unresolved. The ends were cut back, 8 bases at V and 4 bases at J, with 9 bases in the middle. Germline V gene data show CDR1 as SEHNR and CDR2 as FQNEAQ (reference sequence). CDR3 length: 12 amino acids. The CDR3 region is CASQSGNQPQHF. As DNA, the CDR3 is TGTGCCAGCCAATCCGGGAATCAGCCCCAGCATTTT.

In nucleotides, the CDR3 is TGTGCCAGCAGCCGTATCAATGAAGAAGCTTTCTTT. Its translation is CASSRINEEAFF. The gene calls are TRBV7-2 and TRBJ1-1; unclear D gene. Trimming took off 5 bases at V and 8 bases at J, with 12 bases between the two ends. This CDR3 contains 12 residues. Looked up from germline, CDR1 is SGHTA and CDR2 is FQGNSA.

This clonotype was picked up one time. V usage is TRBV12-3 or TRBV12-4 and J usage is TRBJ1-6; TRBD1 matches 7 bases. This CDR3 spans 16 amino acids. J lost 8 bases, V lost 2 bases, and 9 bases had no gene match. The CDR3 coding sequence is TGTGCCAGCAGTTTACCCAGGGACAGCCGCGATTCACCCCTCCACTTT. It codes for CASSLPRDSRDSPLHF.

The CDR3 loop reads CASSVIAGDVETQYF. The CDR3 DNA is TGTGCCAGCAGCGTGATAGCGGGGGATGTGGAGACCCAGTACTTC. The rearrangement joins TRBV2 to TRBJ2-5; TRBD2 matches at 9 bases. J was trimmed by 5 bases and V by 6 bases; bases with no gene match: 10. The CDR3 extends over 15 amino acids. CDR1 is SNHLY, CDR2 FYNNEI, per germline.

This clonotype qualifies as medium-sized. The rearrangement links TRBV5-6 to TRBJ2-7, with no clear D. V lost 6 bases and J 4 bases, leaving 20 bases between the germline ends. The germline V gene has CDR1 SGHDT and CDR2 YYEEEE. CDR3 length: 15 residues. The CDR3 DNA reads TGTGCCAGCATAATGTCGGCCTCGCCTACATACGAGCAGTACTTC. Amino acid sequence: CASIMSASPTYEQYF.

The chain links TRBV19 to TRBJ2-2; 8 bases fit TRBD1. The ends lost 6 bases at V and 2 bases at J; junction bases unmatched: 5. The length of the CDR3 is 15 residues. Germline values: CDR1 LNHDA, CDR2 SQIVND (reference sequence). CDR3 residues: CASRMTGVNTGELFF. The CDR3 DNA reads TGTGCCAGTAGGATGACAGGGGTTAACACCGGGGAGCTGTTTTTT.